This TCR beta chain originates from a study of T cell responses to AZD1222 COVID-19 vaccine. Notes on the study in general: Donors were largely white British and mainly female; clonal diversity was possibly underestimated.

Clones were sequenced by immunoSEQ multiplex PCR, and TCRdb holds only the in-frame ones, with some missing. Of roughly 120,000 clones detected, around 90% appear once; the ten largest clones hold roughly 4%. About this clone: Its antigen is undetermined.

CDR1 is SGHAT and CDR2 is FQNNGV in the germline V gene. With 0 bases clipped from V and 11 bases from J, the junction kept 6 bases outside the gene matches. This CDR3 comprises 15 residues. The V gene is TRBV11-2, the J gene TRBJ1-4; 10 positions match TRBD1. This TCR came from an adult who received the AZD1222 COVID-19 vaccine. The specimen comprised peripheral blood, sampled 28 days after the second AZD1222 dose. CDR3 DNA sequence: TGTGCCAGCAGCTTAGAGCCGGGACAGGGGCGGAAACTGTTTTTT. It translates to CASSLEPGQGRKLFF.